This T cell receptor (beta chain) stems from a study of blood T cell repertoires in COVID-19. For the study at large: Samples of COVID-19 (acute and convalescent) were obtained from the United States, Italy and Spain. PBMCs, B-cell-depleted T cells, or T cells were the source of the cDNA or gDNA that made up the material.

The sample holds one count of this clone. In the original analysis: Estimation of nucleated cell counts was performed using reference gene primer amplification. Here immunoSEQ multiplex PCR was the method, and the copy in TCRdb shows in-frame clones only, minus some. For V, J and clone size, that table is used; D and trimming come from the DNA. The sample yields more than 100,000 clones, roughly 85% seen once. V dropped 1 base and J dropped 9; count of bases not matched to a gene: 1. The germline gives CDR1 SGHVT, CDR2 SQSDAQ. The CDR3 has 13 residues. The sequenced material came from peripheral blood. The TCR sequence derives from a man older than 75 with acute or convalescent COVID-19. The chain is built from TRBV7-4 and TRBJ2-7; 12 nucleotides agree with TRBD2. CDR3 DNA: TGTGCCAGCAGCTTAGGGACTAGCGGGGCGCAGTACTTC. Translated, it gives CASSLGTSGAQYF.